Described below is a single T cell receptor (beta chain) sequence and its context. What it recognizes is unknown. The sample is drawn from a study of cytomegalovirus exposure and HLA in healthy donors. The assay was immunoSEQ multiplex PCR, and TCRdb's table has in-frame clones only and misses some. The table has tens of thousands of clones, over 85% seen once. Unmatched junction bases numbered 3, after V lost 2 bases and J lost 1 base. Per the germline V gene, CDR1 is MGHRA and CDR2 is YSYEKL. This CDR3 region has 15 residues. Study results and limitations: In vitro assays verified that a few CMV-associated chains recognized CMV antigens specifically.

The specimen sequenced was PBMCs. This chain links TRBV4-1 with TRBJ1-1, with 8 bases lining up with TRBD1. The source of this sequence is a woman in her late teens or twenties in good health and CMV-seropositive. CDR3 bases: TGCGCCAGCAGCCAATCCGACAGGGGGAACACTGAAGCTTTCTTT. This encodes CASSQSDRGNTEAFF.